This TCR beta chain is from a study of OX40 agonist ivuxolimab in advanced cancers. Turning to the study itself: Ivuxolimab, an antibody that agonizes OX40 (CD134), was administered to the patients. Patients with hepatocellular carcinoma, melanoma, renal cell or head and neck cancer made up the dose-escalation patients. Partial response was recorded in three patients: one hepatocellular carcinoma and two cutaneous melanoma cases.

TCRdb keeps only in-frame clones here, not all; method: immunoSEQ multiplex PCR. The profile shows roughly 110,000 clones, less than 95% of them singletons. Per germline, CDR1 MNHEY and CDR2 SVGAGI. CDR3 size: 11 residues. V was trimmed by 5 bases and J by 4 bases, leaving 6 bases between them. As for this clone: Its antigen is unidentified.

Study-level findings and limits: There were also nonresponders showing low normalized T-cell clonal expansion.

V gene TRBV6-5 combines with J gene TRBJ2-7; D is undetermined. Source: CD4+ or CD8+ T cells sorted from blood, taken in a trial of the OX40 agonist ivuxolimab. The clonotype originates from an adult with an advanced solid tumor such as melanoma, head and neck, liver or kidney cancer. The CDR3 DNA reads TGTGCCAGCAGTGGAGAGTACGAGCAGTACTTC. Its protein is CASSGEYEQYF.